The clone carrying this TCR beta chain has only a few counts. CDR3 length equals 16 residues. Germline V lookup: CDR1 SGHRS, CDR2 YFSETQ. Unmatched junction bases numbered 4, after V lost 1 base and J lost 3 bases. The data stem from a study of control samples from healthy donors and cancer patients. The repertoire was sequenced with immunoSEQ multiplex PCR; TCRdb's copy has only in-frame clones and lacks some. The repertoire consists of about 86,000 clones, with around nine tenths occurring once and the leading ten covering over 8.5%. The rearrangement joins TRBV5-1 to TRBJ2-1; TRBD2 agrees at 10 bases. The material sequenced was PBMCs. The receptor was derived from a woman between 50 and 59 years old with colorectal cancer. The CDR3 sequence is CASSLHSSGGYNEQFF. DNA of the CDR3: TGCGCCAGCAGCTTGCACTCTAGCGGGGGCTACAATGAGCAGTTCTTC. Complete variable domain (other parts from reference TRBV5-1 and TRBJ2-1): KAGVTQTPRYLIKTRGQQVTLSCSPISGHRSVSWYQQTPGQGLQFLFEYFSETQRNKGNFPGRFSGRQFSNSRSEMNVSTLELGDSALYLCASSLHSSGGYNEQFFGPGTRLTVL.